Listed below are T cell receptor beta chains from one sample, sequenced in a study of T cells in Graves' hyperthyroidism and ophthalmopathy. TCRdb fed the multiplex PCR reads into MiXCR, producing one record per CDR3 protein. The sample consists of a few hundred thousand distinct CDR3 sequences, around 46% of them appearing once. The sequenced sample was peripheral blood or thyroid tissue (not recorded which). These receptors came from a woman younger than 30 with Graves' hyperthyroidism. CDR3s include the opening cysteine and the closing phenylalanine or tryptophan. D genes are given only for firm matches. Size values are once, few and many counts, or a class for expanded clones, and some rows have none.

NA	many	TRBV7-2	TRBJ1-2	CASSWSLGYTF	TGTGCCAGCAGCTGGAGTTTGGGCTACACCTTC
NA	NA	TRBV7-2	TRBJ2-7	CASSKPRVYEQYF	TGTGCCAGCAGCAAACCGCGAGTTTACGAGCAGTACTTC
TRBD2	NA	TRBV29-1	TRBJ2-1	CSVRLAEQFF	TGCAGCGTGAGACTAGCGGAGCAGTTCTTC
TRBD1	many	TRBV7-8	TRBJ1-4	CASSAIRDREKLFF	TGTGCCAGCAGCGCCATCAGGGACAGGGAAAAACTGTTTTTT
NA	NA	TRBV15	TRBJ2-2	CASSFGLMRDTGELFF	TGTGCCAGCAGTTTTGGGCTAATGAGGGACACCGGGGAGCTGTTTTTT
TRBD1	NA	TRBV10-3	TRBJ2-7	CAIRSTGDEQYF	TGTGCCATCAGGTCTACAGGGGACGAGCAGTACTTC
TRBD1	many	TRBV19	TRBJ1-1	CASSIDRDTEAFF	TGTGCCAGCAGCATCGACAGGGACACTGAAGCTTTCTTT
NA	few	TRBV7-9	TRBJ2-7	CASSLPADYEQYF	TGTGCCAGCAGCTTACCAGCCGACTACGAGCAGTACTTC
TRBD1	few	TRBV7-9	TRBJ1-6	CASSRGQGFISPLHF	TGTGCCAGCAGCCGGGGACAGGGTTTTATATCACCCCTCCACTTT
TRBD1	NA	TRBV14	TRBJ1-6	CASSWGQIASPLHF	TGTGCCAGCTCATGGGGACAGATAGCCTCACCCCTCCACTTT
NA	NA	TRBV29-1	TRBJ1-2	CSVRLGEVAGYTF	TGCAGCGTTCGTTTAGGGGAGGTTGCTGGCTACACCTTC
NA	NA	TRBV7-2	TRBJ1-4	CASSVRQDAATNEKLFF	TGTGCCAGCAGCGTTAGACAGGACGCAGCAACTAATGAAAAACTGTTTTTT
TRBD2	few	TRBV11-2	TRBJ2-2	CASRRRGLAGTGELFF	TGTGCCAGCAGGCGTAGAGGGCTAGCGGGGACCGGGGAGCTGTTTTTT
NA	few	TRBV6-1	TRBJ1-3	CASSWGTSGNTIYF	TGTGCCAGCAGCTGGGGAACCTCTGGAAACACCATATATTTT
NA	NA	TRBV11-1	TRBJ1-2	CASSPPWEYGYTF	TGTGCCAGCAGCCCGCCCTGGGAATATGGCTACACCTTC
NA	many	TRBV29-1	TRBJ1-4	CSVVQGFPNEKLFF	TGCAGCGTTGTCCAGGGATTTCCAAATGAAAAACTGTTTTTT
NA	few	TRBV4-3	TRBJ1-5	CASSQEGNMVYAQHF	TGCGCCAGCAGCCAAGAAGGTAATATGGTCTACGCCCAGCATTTT
NA	NA	TRBV12-3/TRBV12-4	TRBJ1-1	CASSRLDRMNTEAFF	TGTGCCAGCAGTCGCCTGGACAGAATGAACACTGAAGCTTTCTTT
NA	NA	TRBV5-1	TRBJ2-5	CASSLTLRKETQYF	TGCGCCAGCAGCTTGACCTTAAGGAAAGAGACCCAGTACTTC
TRBD1	NA	TRBV11-2	TRBJ1-1	CASSWGQGALNTEAFF	TGTGCCAGCAGCTGGGGACAGGGGGCTCTGAACACTGAAGCTTTCTTT
TRBD2	NA	TRBV7-2	TRBJ2-7	CASSLEVRGSEQYF	TGTGCCAGCAGCTTAGAGGTACGCGGGAGCGAGCAGTACTTC
TRBD2	NA	TRBV7-6	TRBJ2-2	CASSYGTSGPNTGELFF	TGTGCCAGCAGCTACGGGACTAGCGGGCCGAACACCGGGGAGCTGTTTTTT
NA	NA	TRBV11-2	TRBJ1-2	CASRAPGQDHGYTF	TGTGCCAGCCGAGCACCAGGGCAGGACCATGGCTACACCTTC
NA	NA	TRBV29-1	TRBJ2-7	CSVEGTDHNEQYF	TGCAGCGTTGAAGGGACAGATCACAATGAGCAGTACTTC
NA	once	TRBV7-2	TRBJ2-2	CASSVAGVTGELFF	TGTGCCAGCAGTGTAGCCGGGGTGACCGGGGAGCTGTTTTTT
NA	NA	TRBV6-5	TRBJ1-1	CAISYSMSGRTEAFF	TGTGCCATCAGTTACTCCATGAGCGGACGCACTGAAGCCTTCTTT
TRBD1	few	TRBV20-1	TRBJ1-5	CSASSRGTVSNQPQHF	TGCAGTGCCTCATCTAGGGGGACAGTTAGCAATCAGCCCCAGCATTTT
NA	NA	TRBV10-3	TRBJ1-4	CARRATNEKLFF	TGTGCTAGGAGGGCAACTAATGAAAAACTGTTTTTT
NA	few	TRBV20-1	TRBJ2-5	CSARDSVPRQETQYF	TGCAGTGCTAGAGATTCGGTCCCTAGACAAGAGACCCAGTACTTC
TRBD1	NA	TRBV7-3	TRBJ1-2	CASSFLDRVNYGYTF	TGTGCCAGCAGCTTCTTAGACAGGGTGAACTATGGCTACACCTTC
NA	NA	TRBV2	TRBJ2-6	CASSEAGHLSGANVLTF	TGTGCCAGCAGTGAAGCGGGACACCTCTCTGGGGCCAACGTCCTGACTTTC
TRBD1	NA	TRBV7-7	TRBJ2-7	CASSPAPTGVNPYEQYF	TGTGCTAGCAGCCCAGCCCCGACAGGGGTCAATCCCTACGAGCAGTACTTC
NA	NA	TRBV2	TRBJ1-1	CATGGITEAFF	TGTGCCACCGGGGGAATCACTGAAGCTTTCTTT
NA	few	TRBV2	TRBJ2-7	CASSEERTYEQYF	TGTGCCAGCAGTGAAGAGAGAACCTACGAGCAGTACTTC
TRBD2	NA	TRBV5-1	TRBJ2-6	CASSLRLAGSAGANGLTF	TGCGCCAGCAGCTTACGACTAGCGGGGTCAGCTGGGGCCAACGGCCTGACTTTC
TRBD1	once	TRBV7-9	TRBJ1-1	CASSLRTGAVNTEAFF	TGTGCCAGCAGCCTTAGGACAGGGGCAGTAAATACTGAAGCTTTCTTT
TRBD1	many	TRBV2	TRBJ1-5	CASSLGTGGNQPQHF	TGTGCCAGCAGCTTAGGCACAGGGGGTAATCAGCCCCAGCATTTT
NA	medium-sized	TRBV29-1	TRBJ1-1	CSVDQGMNTEAFF	TGCAGCGTTGATCAGGGTATGAACACTGAAGCTTTCTTT
NA	many	TRBV7-2	TRBJ1-5	CASSRDAEWPQHF	TGTGCCAGCAGCCGGGACGCGGAGTGGCCCCAGCATTTT
NA	many	TRBV10-3	TRBJ2-7	CAISESRDRTYEQYF	TGTGCCATCAGTGAGTCGAGGGACCGGACCTACGAGCAGTACTTC
TRBD1	few	TRBV20-1	TRBJ2-7	CSARDDRGRYEQYF	TGCAGTGCTAGAGATGACAGGGGGCGGTACGAGCAGTACTTC